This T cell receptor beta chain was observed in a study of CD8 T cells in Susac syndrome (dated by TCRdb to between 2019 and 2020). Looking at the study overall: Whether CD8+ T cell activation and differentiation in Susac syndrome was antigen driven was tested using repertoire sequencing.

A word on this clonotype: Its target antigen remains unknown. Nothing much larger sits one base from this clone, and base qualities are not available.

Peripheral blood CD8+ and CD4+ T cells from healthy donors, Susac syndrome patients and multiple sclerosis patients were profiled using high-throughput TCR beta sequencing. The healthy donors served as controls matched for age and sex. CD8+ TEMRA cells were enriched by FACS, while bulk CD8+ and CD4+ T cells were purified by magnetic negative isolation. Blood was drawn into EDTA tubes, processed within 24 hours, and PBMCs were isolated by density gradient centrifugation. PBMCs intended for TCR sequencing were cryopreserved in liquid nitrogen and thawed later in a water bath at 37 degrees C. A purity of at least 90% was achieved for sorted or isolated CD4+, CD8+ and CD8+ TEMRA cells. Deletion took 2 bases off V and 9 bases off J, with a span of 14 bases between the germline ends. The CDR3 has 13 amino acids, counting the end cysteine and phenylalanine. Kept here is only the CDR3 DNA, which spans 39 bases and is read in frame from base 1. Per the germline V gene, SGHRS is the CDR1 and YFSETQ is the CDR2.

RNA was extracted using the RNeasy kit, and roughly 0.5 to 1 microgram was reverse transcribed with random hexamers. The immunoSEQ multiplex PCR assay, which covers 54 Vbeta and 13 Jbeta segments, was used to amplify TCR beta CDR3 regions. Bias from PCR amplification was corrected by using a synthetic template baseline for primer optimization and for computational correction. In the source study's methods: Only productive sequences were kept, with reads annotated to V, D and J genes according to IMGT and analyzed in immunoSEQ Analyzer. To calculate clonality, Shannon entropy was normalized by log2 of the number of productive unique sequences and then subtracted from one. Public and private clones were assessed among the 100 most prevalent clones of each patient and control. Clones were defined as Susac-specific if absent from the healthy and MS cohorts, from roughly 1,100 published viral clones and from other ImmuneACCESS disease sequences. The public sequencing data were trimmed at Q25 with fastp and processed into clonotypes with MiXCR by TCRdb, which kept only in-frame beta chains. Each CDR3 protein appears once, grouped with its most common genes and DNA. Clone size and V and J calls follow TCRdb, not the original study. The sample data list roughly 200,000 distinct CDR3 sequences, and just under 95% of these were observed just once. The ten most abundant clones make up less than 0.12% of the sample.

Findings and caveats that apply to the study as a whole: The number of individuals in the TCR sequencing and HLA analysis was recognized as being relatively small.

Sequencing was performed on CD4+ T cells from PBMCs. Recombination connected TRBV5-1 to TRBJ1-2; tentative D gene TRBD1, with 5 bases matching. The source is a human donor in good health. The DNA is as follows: TGCGCCAGCAGCTTATCAGGGTCTTCGAGCTACACCTTC. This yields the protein CASSLSGSSSYTF.